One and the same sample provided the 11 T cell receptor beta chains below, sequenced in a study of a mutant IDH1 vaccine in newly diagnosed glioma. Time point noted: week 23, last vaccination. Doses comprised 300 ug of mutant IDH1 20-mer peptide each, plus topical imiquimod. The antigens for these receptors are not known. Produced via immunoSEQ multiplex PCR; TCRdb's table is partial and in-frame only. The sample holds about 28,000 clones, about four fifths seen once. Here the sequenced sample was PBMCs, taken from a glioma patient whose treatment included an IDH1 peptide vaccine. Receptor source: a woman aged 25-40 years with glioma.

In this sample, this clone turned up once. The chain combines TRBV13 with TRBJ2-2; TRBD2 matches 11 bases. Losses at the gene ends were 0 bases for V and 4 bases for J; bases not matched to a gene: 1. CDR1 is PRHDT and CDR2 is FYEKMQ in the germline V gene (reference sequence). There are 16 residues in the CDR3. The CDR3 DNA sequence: TGTGCCAGCAGCTTAGGGCTAGCGGGGGGCACCGGGGAGCTGTTTTTT. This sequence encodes CASSLGLAGGTGELFF.

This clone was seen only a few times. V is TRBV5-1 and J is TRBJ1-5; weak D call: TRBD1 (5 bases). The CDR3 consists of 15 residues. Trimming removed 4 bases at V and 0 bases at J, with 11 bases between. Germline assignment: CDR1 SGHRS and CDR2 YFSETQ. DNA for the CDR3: TGCGCCAGCAGCGCGGGGGGTTATAGCAATCAGCCCCAGCATTTT. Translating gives CASSAGGYSNQPQHF. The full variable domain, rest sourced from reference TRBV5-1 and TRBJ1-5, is KAGVTQTPRYLIKTRGQQVTLSCSPISGHRSVSWYQQTPGQGLQFLFEYFSETQRNKGNFPGRFSGRQFSNSRSEMNVSTLELGDSALYLCASSAGGYSNQPQHFGDGTRLSIL.

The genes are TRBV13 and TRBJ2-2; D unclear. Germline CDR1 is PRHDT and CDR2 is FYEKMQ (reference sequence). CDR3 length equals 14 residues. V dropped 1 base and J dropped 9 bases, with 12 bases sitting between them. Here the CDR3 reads CASSLERHARELFF. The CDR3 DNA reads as TGTGCCAGCAGCTTAGAAAGGCACGCCCGGGAGCTGTTTTTT.

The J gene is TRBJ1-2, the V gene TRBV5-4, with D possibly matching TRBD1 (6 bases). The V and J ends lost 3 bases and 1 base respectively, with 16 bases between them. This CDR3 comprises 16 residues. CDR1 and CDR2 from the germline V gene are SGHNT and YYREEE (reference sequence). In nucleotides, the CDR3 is TGTGCCAGCAGCTACCATACAGGGATACTTAACTATGGCTACACCTTC. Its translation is CASSYHTGILNYGYTF.

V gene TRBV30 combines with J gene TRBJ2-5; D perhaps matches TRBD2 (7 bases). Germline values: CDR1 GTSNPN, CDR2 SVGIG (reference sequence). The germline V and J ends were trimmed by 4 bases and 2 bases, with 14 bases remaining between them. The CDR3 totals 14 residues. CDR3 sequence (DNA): TGTGCCTGGACCCGGGGGGCGAAGCAAGAGACCCAGTACTTC. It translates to CAWTRGAKQETQYF.

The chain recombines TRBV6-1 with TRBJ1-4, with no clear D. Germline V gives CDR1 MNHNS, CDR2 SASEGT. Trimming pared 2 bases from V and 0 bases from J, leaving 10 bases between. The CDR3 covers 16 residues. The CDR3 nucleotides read TGTGCCAGCAGTGAACTTAACAGCCCAACTAATGAAAAACTGTTTTTT. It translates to CASSELNSPTNEKLFF.

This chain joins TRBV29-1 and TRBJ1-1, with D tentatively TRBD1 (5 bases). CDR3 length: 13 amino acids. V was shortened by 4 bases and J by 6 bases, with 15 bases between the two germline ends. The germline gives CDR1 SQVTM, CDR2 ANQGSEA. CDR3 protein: CSVGREGPPEAFF. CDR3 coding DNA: TGCAGCGTTGGGCGGGAGGGGCCTCCTGAAGCTTTCTTT.

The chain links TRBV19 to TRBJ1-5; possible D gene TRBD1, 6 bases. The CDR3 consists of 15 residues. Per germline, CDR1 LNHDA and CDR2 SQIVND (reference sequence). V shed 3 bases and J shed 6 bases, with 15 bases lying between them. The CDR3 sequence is CASSISGGAGQPQHF. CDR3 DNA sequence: TGTGCCAGTAGTATTAGCGGGGGCGCGGGTCAGCCCCAGCATTTT.

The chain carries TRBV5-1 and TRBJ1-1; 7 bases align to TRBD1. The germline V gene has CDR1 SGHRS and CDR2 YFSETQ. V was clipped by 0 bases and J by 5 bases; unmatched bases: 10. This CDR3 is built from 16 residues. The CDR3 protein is CASSLEGAPIKTEAFF. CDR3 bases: TGCGCCAGCAGCTTGGAGGGGGCTCCTATTAAAACTGAAGCTTTCTTT.

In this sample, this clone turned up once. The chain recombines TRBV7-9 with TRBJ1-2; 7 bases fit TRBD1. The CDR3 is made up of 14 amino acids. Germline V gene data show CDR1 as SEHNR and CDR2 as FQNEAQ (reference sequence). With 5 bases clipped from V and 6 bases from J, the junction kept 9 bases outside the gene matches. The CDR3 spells CASSPTDRPHGYTF. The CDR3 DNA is TGTGCCAGCAGCCCGACGGACAGGCCTCATGGCTACACCTTC.

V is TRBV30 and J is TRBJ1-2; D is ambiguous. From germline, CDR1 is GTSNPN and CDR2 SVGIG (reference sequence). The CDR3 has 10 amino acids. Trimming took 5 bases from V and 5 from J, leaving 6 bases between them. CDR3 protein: CAWGFYGYTF. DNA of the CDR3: TGTGCCTGGGGATTTTATGGCTACACCTTC.